One and the same sample provided the 16 T cell receptor beta chains below, sequenced in a study of blood T cells in healthy people across ages. Combining a sample-barcoded 5' primer with a J-beta primer mix, a second PCR ran for about 6 to 12 cycles. TCRdb re-derived calls from the 5' RACE reads in MiXCR, one entry per CDR3 protein. The data contain about a million distinct CDR3 sequences, roughly 43% of them singletons. Sample: blood. The receptors here all came from a man under 40 in good health.

The rearrangement links TRBV20-1 to TRBJ2-5; D is undetermined. CDR3 length: 14 amino acids. Deletions cut 3 bases from V and 11 bases from J, with 22 bases between. Germline V lookup: CDR1 DFQATT, CDR2 SNEGSKA (reference sequence). Here the CDR3 DNA reads TGCAGTGCTAGTGAGGCTTGGGATTACAATGAGCAGTACTTC. This encodes CSASEAWDYNEQYF.

A single count supports this clonotype. Germline and junction disagree at one end, which may indicate a read error. V is TRBV5-1 and J is TRBJ2-5, with 7 bases matching TRBD1. Germline values: CDR1 SGHRS, CDR2 YFSETQ. The CDR3 has 15 amino acids. The CDR3 bases are TGCGCCAGCAGCTTAGGGGGCGCCCTCCAAGAGACCAAGTACTTC. It yields the protein CASSLGGALQETKYF. The full variable domain, with the rest looked up from reference TRBV5-1 and TRBJ2-5, is KAGVTQTPRYLIKTRGQQVTLSCSPISGHRSVSWYQQTPGQGLQFLFEYFSETQRNKGNFPGRFSGRQFSNSRSEMNVSTLELGDSALYLCASSLGGALQETKYFGPGTRLLVL.

This clonotype was found a few times. DNA of the CDR3: TGTGCCAGCAGCTTCGACGAGGTCACAGATACGCAGTATTTT. Its protein is CASSFDEVTDTQYF. The chain couples TRBV7-8 to TRBJ2-3; no reliable D call. V dropped 3 bases and J dropped 2 bases, with 9 bases sitting between them. The CDR3 covers 14 residues. From germline, CDR1 is SGHVS and CDR2 FQNEAQ.

The chain joins TRBV28 to TRBJ1-4; the match to TRBD1 covers 8 bases. The CDR3 has 15 amino acids. The V and J ends lost 4 bases and 7 bases, in that order; junction bases with no gene match: 8. CDR1 is MDHEN, CDR2 SYDVKM, per germline. Here the CDR3 reads CASSSSGTGVEKLFF. The CDR3 region has the DNA TGTGCCAGCAGTTCTTCCGGGACAGGCGTTGAAAAACTGTTTTTT. The whole variable domain, filled in from reference TRBV28 and TRBJ1-4, reads DVKVTQSSRYLVKRTGEKVFLECVQDMDHENMFWYRQDPGLGLRLIYFSYDVKMKEKGDIPEGYSVSREKKERFSLILESASTNQTSMYLCASSSSGTGVEKLFFGSGTQLSVL.

The rearrangement joins TRBV15 to TRBJ2-7; TRBD2 agrees at 14 bases. CDR1 is LNHNV, CDR2 YYDKDF, per germline (reference sequence). The CDR3 spans 15 residues. J lost 7 bases, V lost 6 bases, and 8 bases had no gene match. The CDR3 DNA sequence: TGTGCCACCAGTCGGCCGGGACTAGCGGGAGTTGAGCAGTACTTC. Translation gives CATSRPGLAGVEQYF.

The chain is built from TRBV18 and TRBJ2-2, with D possibly matching TRBD2 (6 bases). There are 15 residues in the CDR3. Germline V gene data show CDR1 as KGHSH and CDR2 as LQKENI. The germline V and J ends were trimmed by 5 bases and 0 bases, with 10 bases remaining between them. As DNA, the CDR3 is TGTGCCAGCTCAGCTAGCGTCGCGAACACCGGGGAGCTGTTTTTT. This sequence encodes CASSASVANTGELFF.

This clonotype was observed a few times. This chain joins TRBV3-1 and TRBJ1-6; no clear D gene. Per the germline V gene, CDR1 is LGHDT and CDR2 is YNNKEL (reference sequence). Trimming left V 0 bases short and J 9 bases short, with 15 bases between. The CDR3 is 16 amino acids. In nucleotides, the CDR3 is TGTGCCAGCAGCCAAGAAGGGCTCCGTGCGGGTTCACCCCTCCACTTT. Amino acid sequence: CASSQEGLRAGSPLHF.

This chain joins TRBV5-1 and TRBJ2-1, with 7 bases fitting TRBD2. Germline V gene lookup returns CDR1 SGHRS and CDR2 YFSETQ. CDR3 length equals 16 residues. Trimming cost V 0 bases and J 0 bases; bases outside gene matches: 3. The CDR3 sequence: CASSLGGTNSYNEQFF. The CDR3 DNA follows: TGCGCCAGCAGCTTGGGCGGGACTAACTCCTACAATGAGCAGTTCTTC.

This clonotype appeared a few times. This sequence may be a read error, since a much larger clone differs from it by one base. The chain links TRBV27 to TRBJ1-6; D not certain. V was pared by 5 bases and J by 2 bases, with 10 bases between. The V gene's germline CDR1 is MNHEY and CDR2 SMNVEV (reference sequence). The CDR3 sequence is 15 residues long. CDR3 protein: CASSVIAAYNSPLHF. The DNA of the CDR3 is TGTGCCAGCAGTGTCATCGCGGCCTATAATTCACCCCTCCACTTT.

The chain recombines TRBV29-1 with TRBJ1-6, with 8 bases identical to TRBD1. The germline CDR1 and CDR2 sequences are SQVTM and ANQGSEA. The CDR3 has 13 amino acids. V lost 7 bases to trimming and J lost 7 bases; unmatched junction nucleotides: 6. The CDR3 sequence is CSAGQGPNSPLHF. The CDR3 nucleotides read TGCAGCGCTGGACAGGGACCGAATTCACCCCTCCACTTT.

There are a few counts of this clonotype. The rearrangement uses TRBV12-3 or TRBV12-4 and TRBJ1-2; unclear D gene. The V end lost 3 bases, the J end lost 10 bases, and 9 bases lay between the germline ends. The CDR3 has 11 amino acids. The CDR3 sequence is CASSLLGDYTF. As DNA, the CDR3 is TGTGCCAGCAGTTTGTTAGGCGACTACACCTTC.

In its sample, this clonotype was seen a few times. The chain is built from TRBV7-3 and TRBJ1-2, with unresolved D. CDR3 length: 13 amino acids. The V end lost 1 base, the J end lost 7 bases, and 10 bases lay between the germline ends. Germline V gene lookup returns CDR1 SGHTA and CDR2 FQGTGA. The CDR3 sequence: CASSLIRAFGYTF. CDR3 DNA: TGTGCCAGCAGCTTAATAAGGGCATTTGGCTACACCTTC.

This sequence joins TRBV12-3 or TRBV12-4 and TRBJ2-3, with 7 bases aligning to TRBD1. The CDR3 contains 15 residues. The trim removed 4 bases at V and 0 bases at J, leaving 4 bases unmatched. CDR3 sequence (DNA): TGTGCCAGCAGTTCGACAGGGCGTAGCACAGATACGCAGTATTTT. This gives the protein CASSSTGRSTDTQYF.

The chain recombines TRBV12-3 or TRBV12-4 with TRBJ1-4; 9 bases align to TRBD1. V was clipped by 5 bases and J by 10 bases; unmatched bases: 8. The CDR3 runs 14 residues. CDR3 sequence (DNA): TGTGCCAGCAGTGTAGTGTCGGGACAGGGAAAACTGTTTTTT. This codes for CASSVVSGQGKLFF.

On this clonotype itself: A junction end diverges from the germline sequence, so it may reflect a read error. The chain joins TRBV7-9 to TRBJ2-3; D may be TRBD1 (6 bases). This CDR3 is built from 15 residues. Germline CDR1 and CDR2: SEHNR and FQNEAQ (reference sequence). CDR3 DNA: TGTGCCAGCAGCCCTCGACAGGCCCACGCAGATACACAGTATTTT. It yields the protein CASSPRQAHADTQYF.

This chain links TRBV7-9 with TRBJ1-1; 8 bases are shared with TRBD1. CDR1 and CDR2 (germline): SEHNR, FQNEAQ (reference sequence). The CDR3 runs 16 residues. Losses at the gene ends were 1 base for V and 4 bases for J; bases not matched to a gene: 8. CDR3 sequence reads: CASSLDGTGLGTEAFF. The CDR3 coding sequence is TGTGCCAGCAGCTTAGACGGGACAGGTTTGGGCACTGAAGCTTTCTTT.